One sample yielded the 9 T cell receptor beta chains listed below, sequenced in a study of cytomegalovirus exposure and HLA in healthy donors. The PCR made use of 60 Vbeta and 13 Jbeta primers. Assay used: immunoSEQ multiplex PCR; TCRdb lists only in-frame clones, some missing. The table has about 150,000 clones, about 85% seen once. Material: PBMCs. The receptors originated from a woman aged 18-29 years in good health and CMV-seronegative.

This chain joins TRBV5-1 and TRBJ1-6; a possible D gene is TRBD1 (5 bases). The CDR3 spans 15 residues. Germline V gives CDR1 SGHRS, CDR2 YFSETQ. V shed 2 bases and J shed 9 bases, with 15 bases lying between them. CDR3 bases: TGCGCCAGCAGCTTCGGGGGGTACGGAACTTCACCCCTCCACTTT. It specifies CASSFGGYGTSPLHF.

In this sample, this clone turned up a few times. The rearrangement links TRBV4-3 to TRBJ1-2; D gene unclear. V lost 0 bases to trimming and J lost 5 bases, with 10 bases between them. This CDR3 has 14 residues. From germline, CDR1 is LGHNA and CDR2 YSLEER. CDR3 loop: CASSQDPSGYGYTF. The CDR3 region has the DNA TGCGCCAGCAGCCAAGACCCATCGGGGTATGGCTACACCTTC.

The chain couples TRBV30 to TRBJ2-2, with a possible D match to TRBD2 (7 bases). Germline V lookup: CDR1 GTSNPN, CDR2 SVGIG (reference sequence). This CDR3 is built from 14 residues. V gave up 5 bases and J gave up 3 bases, with 13 bases separating them. Written as DNA, the CDR3 is TGTGCCTGGGGCGGGGGCGCCGACACCGGGGAGCTGTTTTTT. Translation gives CAWGGGADTGELFF.

This clone has only one observation. The chain couples TRBV7-2 to TRBJ2-3; weak D call: TRBD2 (5 bases). The CDR3 is 14 amino acids. Looked up from germline, CDR1 is SGHTA and CDR2 is FQGNSA. Trimming took off 5 bases at V and 6 bases at J, with 15 bases between the two ends. The CDR3 protein is CASSRKPGSDTQYF. CDR3 in DNA: TGTGCCAGCAGCCGCAAACCGGGGTCGGATACGCAGTATTTT.

The chain links TRBV11-3 to TRBJ2-1, with D possibly being TRBD2 (5 bases). Germline-derived CDR1 and CDR2 are SGHNT and YENEEA. Between the trimmed V and J ends, which lost 8 bases and 9 bases, there was a span of 14 bases. The CDR3 spans 12 residues. The CDR3 loop reads CASGLGITEQFF. CDR3 bases: TGTGCCAGCGGACTGGGGATCACTGAGCAGTTCTTC.

The gene calls are TRBV28 and TRBJ2-7; TRBD1 matches at 10 bases. The junction had 11 bases not matched to a gene; V was cut back by 7 bases and J by 2 bases. The CDR3 covers 16 residues. Germline values: CDR1 MDHEN, CDR2 SYDVKM. The CDR3, as DNA: TGTGCCAGCAATCGGGACAGGGGTGAGGTCCCCTACGAGCAGTACTTC. Amino acid sequence: CASNRDRGEVPYEQYF.

This chain joins TRBV28 and TRBJ1-5, with D possibly matching TRBD1 (6 bases). This CDR3 comprises 15 residues. Trimming stripped 10 bases from V and 2 bases from J, with 18 bases between. CDR1 is MDHEN, CDR2 SYDVKM, per germline. CDR3 DNA sequence: TGTGCCACCCGGGGCCGAGGGGGGGGCAATCAGCCCCAGCATTTT. Translated, it gives CATRGRGGGNQPQHF.

The chain uses TRBV5-4 and TRBJ2-5, with 8 bases identical to TRBD1. Germline values: CDR1 SGHNT, CDR2 YYREEE (reference sequence). This CDR3 comprises 14 residues. V was clipped by 4 bases and J by 7 bases; unmatched bases: 9. The CDR3 DNA reads TGTGCCAGCAGCCCGAAGACAGGGGAGTGGACCCAGTACTTC. Translation: CASSPKTGEWTQYF. Full variable domain (rest looked up from reference TRBV5-4 and TRBJ2-5): ETGVTQSPTHLIKTRGQQVTLRCSSQSGHNTVSWYQQALGQGPQFIFQYYREEENGRGNFPPRFSGLQFPNYSSELNVNALELDDSALYLCASSPKTGEWTQYFGPGTRLLVL.

The chain joins TRBV2 to TRBJ2-4, with TRBD2 as a possible D gene (5 bases). The germline V and J ends were trimmed by 11 bases and 4 bases, with 9 bases remaining between them. Germline V CDR1 and CDR2: SNHLY, FYNNEI. This CDR3 has 11 residues. CDR3 sequence (DNA): TGTGCCCAGGAGGAAAAAAACATTCAGTACTTC. Its translation: CAQEEKNIQYF.